Each of the 30 T cell receptor beta chains below was sequenced from the same sample in a study of control samples from healthy donors and cancer patients. Generated by immunoSEQ multiplex PCR, the TCRdb table keeps only in-frame clones and is missing some. The sample consists of 170,000 or so clones, approximately 92% of them appearing once. Sequencing input: blood. All receptors derive from a man aged 18-30 years in good health.

This chain links TRBV4-1 with TRBJ2-3; 11 bases line up with TRBD1. Germline V gene sequence: CDR1 MGHRA, CDR2 YSYEKL. The V and J ends lost 4 bases and 3 bases, in that order; junction bases with no gene match: 6. This CDR3 is built from 16 residues. The CDR3 DNA reads TGCGCCAGCAGCCTACGGACAGGGGGCCTGACAGATACGCAGTATTTT. It encodes CASSLRTGGLTDTQYF.

This sequence joins TRBV7-9 and TRBJ2-3, with 11 nucleotides matching TRBD1. This CDR3 has 15 residues. V was clipped by 5 bases and J by 5 bases; unmatched bases: 6. Germline CDR1 and CDR2: SEHNR and FQNEAQ (reference sequence). CDR3 region: CASSPWTGGKDTQYF. DNA for the CDR3: TGTGCCAGCAGCCCCTGGACAGGGGGCAAAGATACGCAGTATTTT.

V usage is TRBV5-1 and J usage is TRBJ1-2; D is unresolved. This CDR3 is built from 13 residues. Trimming removed 0 bases from V and 8 bases from J, with 11 bases in between. CDR1 and CDR2 from the germline V gene are SGHRS and YFSETQ. CDR3 amino acids: CASSLVPDRGYTF. The CDR3 DNA is TGCGCCAGCAGCTTGGTCCCTGATCGAGGCTACACCTTC.

The chain employs TRBV15 and TRBJ1-6; D gene uncertain. The V end lost 3 bases, the J end lost 0 bases, and 12 bases lay between the germline ends. CDR1 LNHNV and CDR2 YYDKDF come from the germline V gene (reference sequence). The CDR3 runs 17 residues. CDR3 coding DNA: TGTGCCACCAGCAGGTACACCGGGAGCTCCTATAATTCACCCCTCCACTTT. Residues: CATSRYTGSSYNSPLHF.

The chain employs TRBV2 and TRBJ1-2, with D unresolved. V dropped 4 bases and J dropped 8 bases, with 8 bases sitting between them. This CDR3 contains 11 residues. Per the germline V gene, CDR1 is SNHLY and CDR2 is FYNNEI. The CDR3 sequence is CASSVAGGYTF. The DNA for the CDR3 is TGTGCCAGCAGTGTAGCCGGAGGCTACACCTTC.

This chain uses TRBV30 with TRBJ1-2; no clear D gene. This CDR3 has 11 residues. Per the germline V gene, CDR1 is GTSNPN and CDR2 is SVGIG (reference sequence). Deletions cut 2 bases from V and 5 bases from J, with 6 bases between. This CDR3 is CAWSLGYGYTF. The CDR3 bases are TGTGCCTGGAGTCTAGGGTATGGCTACACCTTC.

J is TRBJ2-7 and V is TRBV5-4, with 8 positions matching TRBD2. This CDR3 has 15 residues. The germline CDR1 and CDR2 sequences are SGHNT and YYREEE (reference sequence). Trimming cost V 4 bases and J 3 bases; bases outside gene matches: 9. DNA for the CDR3: TGTGCCAGCAGCGTCTCTAGCGGGCCGTACTACGAGCAGTACTTC. This codes for CASSVSSGPYYEQYF.

The chain uses TRBV7-2 and TRBJ2-7, with TRBD1 matching 8 bases. Germline-derived CDR1 and CDR2 are SGHTA and FQGNSA. This CDR3 region has 15 residues. J lost 4 bases, V lost 0 bases, and 5 bases had no gene match. Here the CDR3 reads CASSLAQGVVYEQYF. The CDR3, as DNA: TGTGCCAGCAGCTTAGCACAGGGGGTCGTTTACGAGCAGTACTTC.

This chain links TRBV29-1 with TRBJ2-1; 9 positions match TRBD1. With V trimmed by 6 bases and J by 6 bases, 6 bases remained unmatched. From germline, CDR1 is SQVTM and CDR2 ANQGSEA. This CDR3 region has 13 residues. The CDR3 loop reads CSVKGQGINEQFF. The CDR3, as DNA: TGCAGCGTGAAGGGACAGGGAATCAATGAGCAGTTCTTC.

The rearrangement uses TRBV3-1 (or the pseudogene TRBV3-2) and TRBJ2-7; D ambiguous. The CDR3 totals 14 residues. CDR1 and CDR2 (germline): LGHDT, YNNKEL (reference sequence). The V end lost 2 bases, the J end lost 6 bases, and 14 bases lay between the germline ends. CDR3 residues: CASSQLLIPGEQYF. The CDR3 DNA sequence: TGTGCCAGCAGCCAACTTCTGATCCCGGGCGAGCAGTACTTC.

V gene TRBV2 combines with J gene TRBJ1-6; D might be TRBD1 (5 bases). This CDR3 has 16 residues. V was trimmed by 3 bases and J by 6 bases, leaving 15 bases between them. Germline CDR1 SNHLY, CDR2 FYNNEI. CDR3 sequence: CASSEGLGAFNSPLHF. The CDR3 DNA reads as TGTGCCAGCAGTGAGGGCCTCGGGGCCTTTAATTCACCCCTCCACTTT. The whole variable domain, filled in from reference TRBV2 and TRBJ1-6, reads EPEVTQTPSHQVTQMGQEVILRCVPISNHLYFYWYRQILGQKVEFLVSFYNNEISEKSEIFDDQFSVERPDGSNFTLKIRSTKLEDSAMYFCASSEGLGAFNSPLHFGNGTRLTVT.

This clone was seen a few times. The chain couples TRBV21-1 to TRBJ2-5; the table gives TRBD1 as D, unverified against the DNA. TRBV21-1 is listed as a pseudogene. The CDR3 spans 15 residues. This CDR3 reads CASSKRQGSQETQYF. The CDR3 DNA is TGTGCCAGCAGCAAGCGACAGGGTTCACAAGAGACCCAGTACTTC.

The chain has TRBV7-9 and TRBJ2-6, with D unresolved. The CDR3 totals 13 residues. Germline V gene lookup returns CDR1 SEHNR and CDR2 FQNEAQ (reference sequence). V lost 3 bases and J lost 2, with 2 bases in between. The CDR3, as DNA: TGTGCCAGCAGCTTTGCTGGGGCCAACGTCCTGACTTTC. It specifies CASSFAGANVLTF.

With respect to this clone: Within the sample, other DNA sequences also encode this same CDR3. The chain joins TRBV5-1 to TRBJ2-6; D may match TRBD1 or TRBD2 (5 bases each). Germline-derived CDR1 and CDR2 are SGHRS and YFSETQ. This CDR3 spans 14 amino acids. V lost 9 bases and J lost 3, with 13 bases in between. This chain's CDR3 is CATRGGGGANVLTF. The CDR3 DNA sequence: TGCGCCACCAGAGGTGGGGGTGGGGCCAACGTCCTGACTTTC.

V is TRBV5-4 and J is TRBJ2-2, with 9 bases identical to TRBD1. The germline gives CDR1 SGHNT, CDR2 YYREEE (reference sequence). CDR3 length: 16 residues. Trimming took 4 bases from V and 1 from J; bases not matched to a gene: 5. The CDR3 DNA sequence: TGTGCCAGCAGCGTACCGGGACAGGGGAACACCGGGGAGCTGTTTTTT. It encodes CASSVPGQGNTGELFF.

This clone appeared a single time. The gene calls are TRBV6-5 and TRBJ1-1; 7 positions agree with TRBD1. This CDR3 contains 15 residues. Germline V gene sequence: CDR1 MNHEY, CDR2 SVGAGI. J was trimmed by 2 bases and V by 4 bases; bases with no gene match: 7. The CDR3 here is CASSSPGQLNTEAFF. The CDR3 DNA sequence: TGTGCCAGCAGTTCACCGGGACAGTTAAACACTGAAGCTTTCTTT.

This clone is a singleton in its sample. The chain employs TRBV7-2 and TRBJ2-7; D tentatively fits TRBD1 or TRBD2 (5 bases each). V was pared by 7 bases and J by 0 bases, with 10 bases between. The CDR3 sequence is 13 residues long. CDR1 is SGHTA and CDR2 is FQGNSA in the germline V gene. The CDR3 spells CASNRDPSYEQYF. As DNA, the CDR3 is TGTGCCAGCAACCGGGACCCCTCCTACGAGCAGTACTTC.

This chain links TRBV4-2 with TRBJ1-4; the D gene is possibly TRBD1 (6 bases). The CDR3 has 16 residues. V lost 5 bases and J lost 5, with 18 bases in between. Looked up from germline, CDR1 is LGHNA and CDR2 is YNFKEQ. CDR3 in amino acids: CASSFRLGGENEKLFF. The CDR3 bases are TGTGCCAGCAGCTTTCGCTTGGGGGGCGAAAATGAAAAACTGTTTTTT.

This chain links TRBV7-8 with TRBJ2-5; perhaps TRBD2 as D (6 bases). Per germline, CDR1 SGHVS and CDR2 FQNEAQ. The CDR3 consists of 14 residues. V dropped 5 bases and J dropped 3 bases, with 13 bases sitting between them. The CDR3 is CASSPGTVEETQYF. The DNA of the CDR3 is TGTGCCAGCAGCCCAGGGACTGTTGAAGAGACCCAGTACTTC.

This sequence joins TRBV30 and TRBJ1-6; 8 bases fit TRBD1. From germline, CDR1 is GTSNPN and CDR2 SVGIG (reference sequence). The V segment lost 5 bases and the J segment 10 bases; nucleotides outside the gene matches: 13. CDR3 size: 15 residues. Written as DNA, the CDR3 is TGTGCCTGGGGCGGTTTAGGACAGGGATACTCACCCCTCCACTTT. Its translation: CAWGGLGQGYSPLHF.

CDR3 region: CASSDYSGGAGEQFF. DNA for the CDR3: TGTGCCAGCAGTGATTATAGCGGGGGGGCTGGGGAGCAGTTCTTC. The rearrangement joins TRBV6-1 to TRBJ2-1, with 11 bases aligning to TRBD2. This CDR3 is 15 amino acids long. With 3 bases clipped from V and 10 bases from J, the junction kept 8 bases outside the gene matches. The germline gives CDR1 MNHNS, CDR2 SASEGT.

The chain employs TRBV3-1 (or the pseudogene TRBV3-2) and TRBJ1-4; the match to TRBD1 covers 11 bases. Germline assignment: CDR1 LGHDT and CDR2 YNNKEL (reference sequence). J lost 3 bases, V lost 5 bases, and 11 bases had no gene match. This CDR3 comprises 18 residues. DNA of the CDR3: TGTGCCAGCAGCTCTGGACAGGGGGCGTACAAAGCTAATGAAAAACTGTTTTTT. Translating gives CASSSGQGAYKANEKLFF.

This clone was picked up one time. This chain uses TRBV28 with TRBJ1-4, with a possible D match to TRBD1 (5 bases). Germline values: CDR1 MDHEN, CDR2 SYDVKM. The CDR3 totals 16 residues. V gave up 3 bases and J gave up 0 bases, with 11 bases separating them. CDR3 nucleotides: TGTGCCAGCAGTTTGGTAGGGGCTGCAACTAATGAAAAACTGTTTTTT. Its translation is CASSLVGAATNEKLFF.

The chain carries TRBV6-5 and TRBJ2-7; TRBD1 aligns across 7 bases. The junction had 4 bases not matched to a gene; V was cut back by 2 bases and J by 3 bases. Germline V gene sequence: CDR1 MNHEY, CDR2 SVGAGI. The CDR3 runs to 14 residues. This chain's CDR3 is CASSYKQGNYEQYF. In DNA form, the CDR3 reads TGTGCCAGCAGTTACAAACAGGGGAACTACGAGCAGTACTTC.

This rearrangement joins TRBV6-2 or TRBV6-3 to TRBJ1-1; D not resolved. Germline V CDR1 and CDR2: MNHEY, SVGEGT. Trimming took off 5 bases at V and 1 base at J, with 8 bases between the two ends. This CDR3 has 13 amino acids. The CDR3 sequence: CASSKDENTEAFF. The CDR3, as DNA: TGTGCCAGCAGTAAGGACGAGAACACTGAAGCTTTCTTT.

The chain couples TRBV4-1 to TRBJ1-4; unclear D gene. Trimming removed 0 bases from V and 7 bases from J, with 12 bases in between. Germline CDR1 and CDR2: MGHRA and YSYEKL. The CDR3 totals 15 residues. CDR3 nucleotides: TGCGCCAGCAGCCAAGATCCGGGTTTAAGTGAAAAACTGTTTTTT. Its protein is CASSQDPGLSEKLFF.

This clone was found a few times. The genes are TRBV14 and TRBJ2-7; D unresolved. Trimming removed 8 bases from V and 2 bases from J, with 10 bases in between. This CDR3 spans 12 amino acids. The germline gives CDR1 SGHDN, CDR2 FVKESK. The CDR3 here is CASSGLTYEQYF. The CDR3 DNA reads as TGTGCCAGCTCGGGCCTAACCTACGAGCAGTACTTC.

This sequence joins TRBV6-5 and TRBJ1-5, with D unresolved. Germline V gives CDR1 MNHEY, CDR2 SVGAGI. The CDR3 runs to 13 residues. V was cut by 7 bases and J by 3 bases, with 10 bases left in between. The CDR3 spells CASTLKANQPQHF. CDR3 bases: TGTGCCAGCACTTTGAAGGCCAATCAGCCCCAGCATTTT.

J is TRBJ2-3 and V is TRBV3-1 (or the pseudogene TRBV3-2), with D perhaps assigned TRBD1 or TRBD2 (5 bases each). Trimming stripped 0 bases from V and 3 bases from J, with 13 bases between. This CDR3 spans 16 amino acids. Per the germline V gene, CDR1 is LGHDT and CDR2 is YNNKEL (reference sequence). The DNA of the CDR3 is TGTGCCAGCAGCCAAGATCCAGGGTGGGGGACAGATACGCAGTATTTT. Translation: CASSQDPGWGTDTQYF.

The rearrangement links TRBV5-1 to TRBJ2-2, with 11 bases lining up with TRBD1. Trimming removed 4 bases from V and 4 bases from J; junction bases left unmatched: 9. The CDR3 is 17 residues long. Germline values: CDR1 SGHRS, CDR2 YFSETQ. CDR3 amino acids: CASSSYPGTGGTGELFF. The CDR3 DNA sequence: TGCGCCAGCAGCAGCTACCCCGGGACAGGGGGCACCGGGGAGCTGTTTTTT.